These T cell receptor beta chains were read from a single sample in a study of blood T cells in healthy people across ages. MiXCR, applied by TCRdb to the 5' RACE reads, yields one record per CDR3 protein. The data hold about 1.1 million distinct CDR3 sequences, with around two fifths observed a single time. Sequences were obtained from blood. The receptors were gathered from a man between 18 and 35 years old in good health. The CDR3 runs from the conserved cysteine through the conserved F or W. A D gene is named only where the DNA matches it firmly. Only part of the rows carry a size: once, few, many, or a class if the clone is expanded.

j_gene	abundance	d_gene	v_gene	CDR3nt	CDR3aa
TRBJ2-7	-	-	TRBV20-1	TGCAGTGCCCCCGGGTCTCGGACCGGTCTGAGCTCCTACGAGCAGTACTTC	CSAPGSRTGLSSYEQYF
TRBJ1-1	few	TRBD1	TRBV10-3	TGTGCCATCCGACAGGGGTCAGACACTGAAGCTTTCTTT	CAIRQGSDTEAFF
TRBJ2-3	few	-	TRBV7-3	TGTGCCAGCAGCTTATGGGACGGATACATAGGAGGGGGCACAGATACGCAGTATTTT	CASSLWDGYIGGGTDTQYF
TRBJ1-6	-	-	TRBV12-3/TRBV12-4	TGTGCCAGCAGTTTATCCGGGTCCCCCTCTCCCCCCCACTTT	CASSLSGSPSPPHF
TRBJ1-1	few	-	TRBV12-3/TRBV12-4	TGTGCCAGCAGCCCGATGACAGGGAACACTGAAGCTTTCTTT	CASSPMTGNTEAFF
TRBJ1-1	few	-	TRBV6-6	TGTGCCAGCAGTGACTCCCTTGACACTGAAGCTTTCTTT	CASSDSLDTEAFF
TRBJ2-2	once	-	TRBV2	TGTGCCAGCAGTGAAGCGCTTCCCGGGAAGAACACCGGGGAGCTGTTTTTT	CASSEALPGKNTGELFF
TRBJ2-1	-	TRBD2	TRBV7-9	TGTGCCAGCAGCTCGGGACTAGCGGGAGGGCCTTCATACAATGAGCAGTTCTTC	CASSSGLAGGPSYNEQFF
TRBJ2-1	-	-	TRBV7-2	TGTGCCAGCAGAAAAGGGGGGCGAACCTACAATGAGCAGTTCTTC	CASRKGGRTYNEQFF
TRBJ1-3	once	-	TRBV21-1	TGTGCCAGCAGGAGAGTGGAGGCGAGCTCTGGAAACACCATATATTTT	CASRRVEASSGNTIYF
TRBJ1-2	-	-	TRBV4-1	TGCGCCAGCAGCCAAGATGGTGCCCTATCCTATGGCTACACCTTC	CASSQDGALSYGYTF
TRBJ1-2	-	-	TRBV20-1	TGCAGTGCTAGCCGTGGGTCGGAAGGCTACACCTTC	CSASRGSEGYTF
TRBJ1-4	-	TRBD1	TRBV6-6	TGTGCCAGCAGCCCGGCGGGACAGGCGGAAGAAAAACTGTTTTTT	CASSPAGQAEEKLFF
TRBJ1-5	-	-	TRBV20-1	TGCAGTGCTAGCGGACAGCATAGCAAGCAGCCCCAGCATTTT	CSASGQHSKQPQHF
TRBJ2-4	many	-	TRBV4-2	TGTGCCAGCAGCCAAGAGGGACCCCGGTACCTGGGGGCCAAAAACATTCAGTACTTC	CASSQEGPRYLGAKNIQYF
TRBJ2-3	many	TRBD1	TRBV5-1	TGCGCCAGCAGCTTGGCCAGGGGGTCCGCAGATACGCAGTATTTT	CASSLARGSADTQYF